The source of this T cell receptor (beta chain) is a study of T cells in localized non-small cell lung cancer. General study results and limits: There was higher T cell clonality in uninvolved adjacent lung than in tumor, and it was highest there. Blood T cell density predicted longer survival; adjacent-lung clonality, shorter. The study detected a median roughly 61 of the top 100 tumor clones in adjacent lung.

Concerning this clone: The antigen remains undetermined.

Trimming stripped 3 bases from V and 3 bases from J, with 6 bases between. CDR3 length equals 12 residues. CDR1 and CDR2 (germline): MNHEY, SVGAGI. Libraries were prepared by immunoSEQ multiplex PCR; TCRdb keeps only in-frame clonotypes and omits some of them. Among 70,000 to 95,000 clones listed, more than 75% were seen once. The sample consisted of PBMCs, taken before any cancer treatment. The receptor was derived from a woman aged 40 to 75 with stage II squamous cell lung carcinoma. The chain uses TRBV6-5 and TRBJ2-7; D is possibly TRBD2 (5 bases). CDR3 residues: CASSYDYYEQYF. The CDR3 region has the DNA TGTGCCAGCAGTTATGACTACTACGAGCAGTACTTC.